This is a list of T cell receptor beta chains from one sample in a study of T-cell memory formation after mild COVID-19. Each CDR3 protein gets one entry after TCRdb re-called the 5' RACE reads with MiXCR. The table includes about 360,000 distinct CDR3 sequences, about 15% detected once. The material sequenced was PBMCs or a T cell subset sorted from them (not recorded which). The receptors here all came from a man younger than 30 who had mild COVID-19 (a few samples of this study predate the infection). Cell type and time point are not known. CDR3s include the opening cysteine and the closing phenylalanine or tryptophan. A D gene is named only where the DNA matches it firmly. Size tells how often a clone was seen (once, few, many) or the class of an expanded clone, and some rows leave it out.

D	V	size	J	length	DNA	CDR3
NA	TRBV19	few	TRBJ1-1	11	TGTGCCAGTAGTATTGCGCAGGAAGCTTTCTTT	CASSIAQEAFF
TRBD1	TRBV3-1	NA	TRBJ2-1	16	TGTGCCAGCAGCCAACGTGCGGGACAGGGTTACAATGAGCAGTTCTTC	CASSQRAGQGYNEQFF
NA	TRBV25-1	NA	TRBJ1-1	15	TGTGCCAGCAGTGTCCACAGGGCGGTTGGCACTGAAGCTTTCTTT	CASSVHRAVGTEAFF
NA	TRBV5-1	many	TRBJ2-3	14	TGCGCCAGCAGCCCCGGGACTAGCACAGATACGCAGTATTTT	CASSPGTSTDTQYF
TRBD2	TRBV25-1	NA	TRBJ2-3	15	TGTGCCAGCAGTGGTTCCCGGGGGGGCCAAGATACGCAGTATTTT	CASSGSRGGQDTQYF
TRBD1	TRBV7-8	NA	TRBJ1-2	15	TGTGCCAGCAGCTTAGATACACAGGGGGCGGCTGGCTACACCTTC	CASSLDTQGAAGYTF
NA	TRBV18	few	TRBJ2-3	14	TGTGCCAGCTCACCTCCCAGCTTGGGAGATACGCAGTATTTT	CASSPPSLGDTQYF
TRBD1	TRBV14	NA	TRBJ1-1	16	TGTGCCAGCAGTCTGCTTTTGTACAGGGGGATTACTGAAGCTTTCTTT	CASSLLLYRGITEAFF
TRBD1	TRBV3-1	NA	TRBJ1-1	15	TGTGCCAGCAGCCTTAACGAGGGGGCGCGTAGTGAAGCTTTCTTT	CASSLNEGARSEAFF
NA	TRBV6-2/TRBV6-3	NA	TRBJ1-5	15	TGTGCCAGCAGGGATGCGAGGGCTATGAGTCAGCCCCAGCATTTT	CASRDARAMSQPQHF
TRBD1	TRBV6-2/TRBV6-3	NA	TRBJ2-2	16	TGTGCCAGCAGACCCGGGACAGGGGCCTCCACCGGGGAGCTGTTTTTT	CASRPGTGASTGELFF
NA	TRBV11-3	many	TRBJ2-7	12	TGTGCCAGCAGCTTAGAAGGAGAAAAGCAGTACTTC	CASSLEGEKQYF
NA	TRBV11-2	few	TRBJ1-1	13	TGTGCCAGCAGGTGGGTGGAAGGCACTGAAGCTTTCTTT	CASRWVEGTEAFF
NA	TRBV5-4	NA	TRBJ2-3	14	TGTGCCAGCAGCTTGGTTACTAGCACAGATACGCAGTATTTT	CASSLVTSTDTQYF
TRBD2	TRBV27	NA	TRBJ2-7	21	TGTGCCAGCGGCCCGGGACTAGCGGATTATATATGGGAACCGCAACGGGTCGAGCAGTACTTC	CASGPGLADYIWEPQRVEQYF
NA	TRBV20-1	many	TRBJ1-2	13	TGCAGTGCTAGGGGATATAAGGGCTATGGCTACACCTTC	CSARGYKGYGYTF
NA	TRBV4-1	NA	TRBJ1-5	15	TGCGCCAGCAGCCCGACGGACAGAGTCGGACAGCCCCAGCATTTT	CASSPTDRVGQPQHF
TRBD2	TRBV2	NA	TRBJ2-2	16	TGTGCCAGCAGTCTTTTAGCGGGGATGAACACCGGGGAGCTGTTTTTT	CASSLLAGMNTGELFF
NA	TRBV12-3/TRBV12-4	few	TRBJ1-1	14	TGTGCCAGCAGTTCCCTTGGCAGGGGCACTGAAGCTTTCTTT	CASSSLGRGTEAFF
NA	TRBV20-1	few	TRBJ1-4	13	TGCAGTGCTAGAGGACAGTCTAATGAAAAACTGTTTTTT	CSARGQSNEKLFF
NA	TRBV20-1	few	TRBJ2-7	15	TGCAGTGCTAGTCAGACGGGACAAACCGACTACGAGCAGTACTTC	CSASQTGQTDYEQYF
TRBD1	TRBV24-1	few	TRBJ2-3	16	TGTGCCACCAGTGGCTTCGGACAGGGGCAAGCAGATACGCAGTATTTT	CATSGFGQGQADTQYF
NA	TRBV12-3/TRBV12-4	many	TRBJ1-5	14	TGTGCCAGCAGCCCCTTAACGCGGGCTCAGCCCCAGCATTTT	CASSPLTRAQPQHF
NA	TRBV5-6	NA	TRBJ1-4	14	TGTGCCAGCAGCTTGATGGCAGCGGGTGAAAAACTGTTTTTT	CASSLMAAGEKLFF
NA	TRBV4-1	many	TRBJ2-3	16	TGCGCCAGCAGCCAAGAGATGGCCCCAAGCACAGATACGCAGTATTTT	CASSQEMAPSTDTQYF
TRBD1	TRBV7-9	NA	TRBJ2-7	17	TGTGCCAGCAGCTTGTCACCGGGACAGGGTGGGCGCGACGAGCAGTACTTC	CASSLSPGQGGRDEQYF
NA	TRBV6-2/TRBV6-3	few	TRBJ1-5	12	TGTGCCAGCACCACCCCCCGTCAGCCCCAGCATTTT	CASTTPRQPQHF
NA	TRBV7-2	few	TRBJ2-2	15	TGTGCCAGCAGCTTAGAGGGGTTCATCACCGGGGAGCTGTTTTTT	CASSLEGFITGELFF
NA	TRBV6-6	few	TRBJ1-6	12	TGTGCCAGCAGGGACGGATCACGACCCCTCCACTTT	CASRDGSRPLHF
TRBD2	TRBV20-1	NA	TRBJ2-5	15	TGCAGTGCTAGGCAGGTAGCGGGGATGTGGGAGACCCAGTACTTC	CSARQVAGMWETQYF
NA	TRBV7-9	NA	TRBJ2-3	14	TGTGCCAGCAGACGGGACACCGCCACAGATACGCAGTATTTT	CASRRDTATDTQYF
NA	TRBV12-3/TRBV12-4	few	TRBJ2-2	16	TGTGCCAGCAGTTTGGGTCAGGGGAGGTCCACCGGGGAGCTGTTTTTT	CASSLGQGRSTGELFF
TRBD1	TRBV6-2/TRBV6-3	NA	TRBJ1-2	14	TGTGCCAGCACTTTGGACAGGGGCAACTATGGCTACACCTTC	CASTLDRGNYGYTF
TRBD1	TRBV7-3	many	TRBJ2-7	15	TGTGCCAGCAGCTTTGGACAGGGAGGCTCCTACGAGCAGTACTTC	CASSFGQGGSYEQYF
NA	TRBV6-1	NA	TRBJ2-1	16	TGTGCCAGCAGCGGCGATGGGAGCGGCGATTACAATGAGCAGTTCTTC	CASSGDGSGDYNEQFF
TRBD1	TRBV6-5	NA	TRBJ1-3	15	TGTGCCAGCAGCGGACAGGGGGCGTCAGGAAACACCATATATTTT	CASSGQGASGNTIYF
TRBD2	TRBV20-1	NA	TRBJ2-1	14	TGCAGTGCTAGGAGCGGGGGGGCCTGGAATGAGCAGTTCTTC	CSARSGGAWNEQFF
NA	TRBV6-6	few	TRBJ1-5	12	TGTGCCAGCAACCACAGGGCCCAGCCCCAGCATTTT	CASNHRAQPQHF
NA	TRBV5-1	NA	TRBJ1-4	14	TGCGCCAGCAGTCGGGGGACTACTAATGAAAAACTGTTTTTT	CASSRGTTNEKLFF
NA	TRBV12-3/TRBV12-4	many	TRBJ2-7	14	TGTGCCAGCAGTTTAAGAGGGTTCTCCTACGAGCAGTACTTC	CASSLRGFSYEQYF
NA	TRBV29-1	many	TRBJ2-3	12	TGCAGCGTTGACGAGGGCGCAGATACGCAGTATTTT	CSVDEGADTQYF
NA	TRBV21-1	few	TRBJ1-5	20	TGTGCCAGCAGCAAGATGGGTCCGGGGCCCAGAACCCGTACGTATCAGCCCCAGCATTTT	CASSKMGPGPRTRTYQPQHF
NA	TRBV5-1	few	TRBJ2-1	15	TGCGCCAGCAGCTTGGCCTTAGCGGTAGACAATGAGCAGTTCTTC	CASSLALAVDNEQFF
NA	TRBV10-2	few	TRBJ1-6	16	TGCGCCAGCAGTGAGGGCTTAGGGGGTCGGGATTCACCCCTCCACTTT	CASSEGLGGRDSPLHF
NA	TRBV18	few	TRBJ2-6	17	TGTGCCAGCTCACCTCCTAATAGTGGCTCTGGGGCCAACGTCCTGACTTTC	CASSPPNSGSGANVLTF
NA	TRBV2	few	TRBJ1-3	15	TGTGCCAGCAGTCTTACAGATTTCTCTGGAAACACCATATATTTT	CASSLTDFSGNTIYF
NA	TRBV4-2	NA	TRBJ1-2	13	TGTGCCAGCAGCCAAAGGGCCGACTATGGCTACACCTTC	CASSQRADYGYTF
NA	TRBV7-9	NA	TRBJ1-4	14	TGTGCCAGCAGGGGGGACGGTAATAATGAAAAACTGTTTTTT	CASRGDGNNEKLFF
NA	TRBV5-8	NA	TRBJ2-7	16	TGTGCCAGCAGCTTGGTCCTTCCGACAGGTACCTACGAGCAGTACTTC	CASSLVLPTGTYEQYF
TRBD2	TRBV5-6	NA	TRBJ2-7	18	TGTGCCAGCAGCTTCTCCAGGACTAGCGGGGCCGCCGGGTACGAGCAGTACTTC	CASSFSRTSGAAGYEQYF
NA	TRBV7-9	many	TRBJ2-7	14	TGTGCCAGCAGCTTTGGGGGGCCGGGAATAGAGCAGTACTTC	CASSFGGPGIEQYF
NA	TRBV28	few	TRBJ2-4	10	TGTGCCAGCGCAGGGCCCATTCAGTACTTC	CASAGPIQYF
NA	TRBV15	many	TRBJ2-3	15	TGTGCCACCAGCAGAGCACCCCGAGGGACAGATACGCAGTATTTT	CATSRAPRGTDTQYF
TRBD1	TRBV9	NA	TRBJ2-5	14	TGTGCCAGCAGCGATGACAGGGGGCAAGAGACCCAGTACTTC	CASSDDRGQETQYF
NA	TRBV19	NA	TRBJ2-1	15	TGTGCCAGTAGTATCCAGCGCGGGGATAAGAATGAGCAGTTCTTC	CASSIQRGDKNEQFF
NA	TRBV4-2	NA	TRBJ2-1	15	TGTGCCAGCAGCCAAGATTACCCCAGGGGCAATGAGCAGTTCTTC	CASSQDYPRGNEQFF
TRBD1	TRBV7-9	few	TRBJ1-2	14	TGTGCCAGCAGCTATTCGACAGGGGGAGAAGGCTACACCTTC	CASSYSTGGEGYTF
NA	TRBV4-1	few	TRBJ1-1	17	TGCGCCAGCAGCCAATTCCAGGGATTTTCCCCGAACACTGAAGCTTTCTTT	CASSQFQGFSPNTEAFF
NA	TRBV6-1	few	TRBJ1-1	15	TGTGCCAGCGGGCGGACTTTCCAGGGGTACACTGAAGCTTTCTTT	CASGRTFQGYTEAFF